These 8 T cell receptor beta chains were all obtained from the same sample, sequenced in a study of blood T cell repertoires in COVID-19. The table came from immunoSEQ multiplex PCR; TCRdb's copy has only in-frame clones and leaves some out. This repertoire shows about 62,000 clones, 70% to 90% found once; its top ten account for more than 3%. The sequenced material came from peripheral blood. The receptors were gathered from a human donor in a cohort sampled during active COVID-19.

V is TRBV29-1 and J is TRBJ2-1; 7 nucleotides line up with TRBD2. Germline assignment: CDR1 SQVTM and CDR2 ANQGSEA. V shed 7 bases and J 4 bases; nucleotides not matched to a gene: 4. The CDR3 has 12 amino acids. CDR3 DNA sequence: TGCAGCGGGCTAGCGGTTTACAATGAGCAGTTCTTC. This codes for CSGLAVYNEQFF.

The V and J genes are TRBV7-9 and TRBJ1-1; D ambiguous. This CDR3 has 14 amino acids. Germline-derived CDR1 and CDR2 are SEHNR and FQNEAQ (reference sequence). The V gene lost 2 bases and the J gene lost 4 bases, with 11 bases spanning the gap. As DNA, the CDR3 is TGTGCCAGCAGCTTACGTGCGGAGGGCACTGAAGCTTTCTTT. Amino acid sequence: CASSLRAEGTEAFF. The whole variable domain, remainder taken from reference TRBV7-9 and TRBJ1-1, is DTGVSQNPRHKITKRGQNVTFRCDPISEHNRLYWYRQTLGQGPEFLTYFQNEAQLEKSRLLSDRFSAERPKGSFSTLEIQRTEQGDSAMYLCASSLRAEGTEAFFGQGTRLTVV.

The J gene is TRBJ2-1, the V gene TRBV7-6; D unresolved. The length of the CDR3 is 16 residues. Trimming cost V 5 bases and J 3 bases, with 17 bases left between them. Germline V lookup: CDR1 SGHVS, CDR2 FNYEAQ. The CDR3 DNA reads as TGTGCCAGCAGCCCCCCGACTCCAATCCTCTACAATGAGCAGTTCTTC. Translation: CASSPPTPILYNEQFF.

The CDR3, as DNA: TGTGCCAGCAGCCCCCCGGACTATGTCTATGAGCAGTTCTTC. It specifies CASSPPDYVYEQFF. V is TRBV9 and J is TRBJ2-1, with D tentatively TRBD2 (6 bases). Germline V CDR1 and CDR2: SGDLS, YYNGEE. The CDR3 has 14 residues. Trimming removed 4 bases at V and 8 bases at J, with 16 bases between.

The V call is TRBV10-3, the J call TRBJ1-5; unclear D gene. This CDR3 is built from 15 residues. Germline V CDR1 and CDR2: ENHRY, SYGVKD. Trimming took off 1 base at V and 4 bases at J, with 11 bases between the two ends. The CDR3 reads CAISELAGRNQPQHF. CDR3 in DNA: TGTGCCATCAGTGAGTTGGCAGGCCGGAATCAGCCCCAGCATTTT.

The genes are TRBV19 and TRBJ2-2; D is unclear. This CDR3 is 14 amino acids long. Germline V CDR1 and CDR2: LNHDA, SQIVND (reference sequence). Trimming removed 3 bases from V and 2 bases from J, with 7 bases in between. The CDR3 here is CASSIGVNTGELFF. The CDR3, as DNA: TGTGCCAGTAGTATTGGAGTCAACACCGGGGAGCTGTTTTTT.

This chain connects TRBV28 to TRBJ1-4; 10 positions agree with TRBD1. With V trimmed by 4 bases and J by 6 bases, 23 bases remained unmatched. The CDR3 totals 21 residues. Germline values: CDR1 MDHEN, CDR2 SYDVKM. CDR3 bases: TGTGCCAGCAGTTCTTTTCAAACTAATGCCCCGGGACAGGGGATTTATGAAAAACTGTTTTTT. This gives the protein CASSSFQTNAPGQGIYEKLFF.

The CDR3 DNA reads as TGCGCCAGCAGCCAAGACCCCCGACAGGGCGAGATCTATGGCTACACCTTC. This encodes CASSQDPRQGEIYGYTF. The genes are TRBV4-3 and TRBJ1-2; 7 bases fit TRBD1. CDR1 and CDR2 from the germline V gene are LGHNA and YSLEER. This CDR3 region has 17 residues. V lost 0 bases and J lost 4; bases outside the gene matches: 11.